Given below is one T cell receptor beta chain in context. These data come from a study of blood T cell repertoires in COVID-19. Seattle enrolled patients during active infection and tracked them longitudinally. Authors' analysis steps: Estimates of nucleated cell counts were drawn from the amplification of reference gene primers. Profiled with immunoSEQ multiplex PCR; TCRdb holds only in-frame clones, not every one. D and trimming were read from the DNA, whereas the V and J calls and clone size are those reported in that table. Among some 300,000 clones listed, just under 90% were seen once. The sample was peripheral blood. This TCR came from a woman younger than 45 with COVID-19, enrolled during active disease.

CDR3 residues: CASSRTSGGTSGANVLTF. The DNA of the CDR3 is TGTGCCAGCAGTCGGACTAGCGGGGGGACCTCTGGGGCCAACGTCCTGACTTTC. The chain employs TRBV6-4 and TRBJ2-6; 14 nucleotides agree with TRBD2. The germline V gene has CDR1 MRHNA and CDR2 SNTAGT. J was trimmed by 0 bases and V by 5 bases; bases with no gene match: 3. The CDR3 has 18 amino acids.